This TCR beta chain was sequenced during a study of glioma-infiltrating T cells after dendritic cell vaccination. Study background: Dendritic cell vaccination trial patients had either newly diagnosed or recurrent glioblastoma.

Only patients with spare fresh-frozen tumor and over two years of follow-up were included. Blood PBMC samples: pre-vaccination, two weeks post third vaccination, and at tumor progression. The CDR3 sequence is 17 residues long. The germline V gene has CDR1 SGHTS and CDR2 YDEGEE. Between the trimmed V and J ends, which lost 3 bases and 2 bases, there was a span of 19 bases. Input was around 2.1 ug genomic DNA, or all available if less. Here immunoSEQ multiplex PCR was the method, and the copy in TCRdb shows in-frame clones only, minus some. This sample has 100,000 or so clones, with approximately 90% found just once.

Sequenced material: blood, taken before dendritic cell vaccination. The receptor's source is a human donor with glioblastoma. The rearrangement uses TRBV5-8 and TRBJ2-3, with TRBD1 as a possible D gene (6 bases). The CDR3 protein is CASSSPGQRSLTDTQYF. The DNA for the CDR3 is TGTGCCAGCAGCTCGCCAGGACAGCGAAGCCTCACAGATACGCAGTATTTT.